This T cell receptor beta chain was identified in a study of technical replicates of blood from a handful of donors. The length of the CDR3 is 15 residues. Looked up from germline, CDR1 is SNHLY and CDR2 is FYNNEI. V lost 4 bases and J 0 bases, leaving 13 bases between the germline ends. Here immunoSEQ multiplex PCR was the method, and the copy in TCRdb shows in-frame clones only, minus some. The sample consists of more than 70,000 clones, about 97% of them appearing once. The rearrangement links TRBV2 to TRBJ2-7, with D possibly TRBD1 on 6 matching bases. This TCR derives from a human donor in good health. The sequencing sample was made of T cells isolated from PBMCs. This chain's CDR3 is CASSVRTERSYEQYF. Written as DNA, the CDR3 is TGTGCCAGCAGTGTACGGACAGAACGCTCCTACGAGCAGTACTTC.